Reported below is one TCR beta chain. The antigen remains unidentified. TCRdb re-derived calls from the reads in MiXCR, one entry per CDR3 protein. The repertoire holds around 310,000 distinct CDR3 sequences, approximately 32% seen once, with 20% in the top ten. The data stem from a study of T cell repertoires in cytomegalovirus infection. Whole-study results and caveats: HLA-C-restricted TCR beta clonotypes specific for CMV led the ex vivo response.

The trim removed 5 bases at V and 9 bases at J, leaving 8 bases unmatched. CDR1 is DFQATT and CDR2 is SNEGSKA in the germline V gene (reference sequence). The CDR3 consists of 13 residues. V is TRBV20-1 and J is TRBJ1-5, with 9 bases fitting TRBD1. The starting material was cultured PBMCs, obtained from culture after CMV antigen stimulation. The sequence derives from a human donor in good health (CMV status not recorded). Some clones in this sample may be carry-over from other donors' samples. This chain's CDR3 is CSAETDRGAPQHF. CDR3 sequence (DNA): TGCAGTGCTGAAACGGACAGGGGAGCGCCCCAGCATTTT.